Presented here are 9 T cell receptor beta chains from one specimen sequenced in a study of blood T cell repertoires in COVID-19. Some clones are missing from TCRdb's copy, which holds only in-frame ones; the method was immunoSEQ multiplex PCR. The sample holds 250,000 to 350,000 clones, about nine tenths seen once. Source material: peripheral blood. The receptors were sampled from a woman aged 40 to 55 who had recovered from COVID-19.

The chain employs TRBV7-2 and TRBJ1-5, with D perhaps matching TRBD1 (6 bases). CDR1 and CDR2 from the germline V gene are SGHTA and FQGNSA. The CDR3 loop spans 13 amino acids. V was shortened by 2 bases and J by 6 bases, with 8 bases between the two germline ends. CDR3 sequence: CASSLLDSQPQHF. The DNA of the CDR3 is TGTGCCAGCAGCTTATTGGACAGTCAGCCCCAGCATTTT.

The chain recombines TRBV25-1 with TRBJ1-6; D possibly corresponds to TRBD1 (5 bases). Trimming removed 1 base from V and 11 bases from J, with 12 bases in between. The CDR3 consists of 14 residues. Germline CDR1 reads MGHDK; CDR2 reads SYGVNS. DNA of the CDR3: TGTGCCAGCAGTGAATCAGGGTTTGGGCCACCCCTCCACTTT. This sequence encodes CASSESGFGPPLHF.

This clone was picked up a small number of times. This chain links TRBV24-1 with TRBJ2-5; TRBD1 might be the D (5 bases). Germline CDR1 is KGHDR and CDR2 is SFDVKD. The V and J ends lost 7 bases and 5 bases respectively, with 16 bases between them. The CDR3 covers 14 residues. CDR3: CATSRPDSDETQYF. The CDR3 coding sequence is TGTGCCACCAGCAGACCCGACAGTGATGAGACCCAGTACTTC.

This chain joins TRBV27 and TRBJ2-2; D may be TRBD2 (5 bases). V was clipped by 9 bases and J by 0 bases, with 14 bases between them. CDR1 is MNHEY, CDR2 SMNVEV, per germline (reference sequence). CDR3 length: 15 amino acids. CDR3 in amino acids: CASRRGLSNTGELFF. For the CDR3, the DNA is TGTGCCAGTCGACGAGGACTGTCGAACACCGGGGAGCTGTTTTTT.

This chain uses TRBV5-1 with TRBJ2-7; 9 bases are a match to TRBD1. Germline values: CDR1 SGHRS, CDR2 YFSETQ. J was trimmed by 6 bases and V by 4 bases; bases with no gene match: 11. The CDR3 is 15 amino acids. The DNA for the CDR3 is TGCGCCAGCAGCCCGGAACAGGGGGCATTGGGCGAGCAGTACTTC. This translates into CASSPEQGALGEQYF.

The chain recombines TRBV29-1 with TRBJ2-7, with D possibly TRBD2 on 5 matching bases. Germline V lookup: CDR1 SQVTM, CDR2 ANQGSEA. CDR3 length: 13 residues. The ends were cut back, 1 base at V and 7 bases at J, with 14 bases in the middle. CDR3 nucleotide sequence: TGCAGCGTTGAAGGAGGGCGACTGGGTGAGCAGTACTTC. Encoded protein: CSVEGGRLGEQYF.

The chain links TRBV27 to TRBJ1-3; 8 bases line up with TRBD1. The length of the CDR3 is 15 residues. The V segment lost 5 bases and the J segment 3 bases; nucleotides outside the gene matches: 6. Per germline, CDR1 MNHEY and CDR2 SMNVEV (reference sequence). The CDR3 loop is CASSTTRGLGNTIYF. CDR3 DNA sequence: TGTGCCAGCAGTACGACCAGGGGGCTTGGAAACACCATATATTTT.

V gene TRBV11-3 combines with J gene TRBJ2-5, with 13 bases lining up with TRBD2. Germline trimming cut 5 bases from V and 5 bases from J; bases unmatched to any gene: 14. Germline CDR1 is SGHNT and CDR2 is YENEEA. CDR3 length: 18 residues. This CDR3 is CASSRGLAGVRGRETQYF. Written as DNA, the CDR3 is TGTGCCAGCAGCCGCGGACTAGCGGGAGTTCGGGGAAGGGAGACCCAGTACTTC.

This sequence joins TRBV6-6 and TRBJ2-5; D is perhaps TRBD1 (6 bases). Germline CDR1 is MNHNY and CDR2 is SVGAGI (reference sequence). This CDR3 contains 14 residues. Trimming pared 7 bases from V and 0 bases from J, leaving 12 bases between. In DNA, the CDR3 is TGTGCCAGCAACCTACACAGGGACCAAGAGACCCAGTACTTC. Residues: CASNLHRDQETQYF.